This T cell receptor (beta chain) was recorded in a study of blood T cell repertoires in COVID-19. As for the study in general: Sources were T cells, B-cell-depleted T cells, or PBMCs; the material itself was cDNA or gDNA.

Trimming removed 2 bases at V and 3 bases at J, with 5 bases between. The CDR3 has 12 residues. CDR1 is SGHAT and CDR2 is FQNNGV in the germline V gene. Sequencing was performed with immunoSEQ multiplex PCR; in TCRdb, only in-frame clones are kept and a portion is missing. Among just under 70,000 clones listed, approximately 90% were seen once. Material for sequencing was peripheral blood. The rearrangement joins TRBV11-2 to TRBJ2-7; the D is unclear. This clonotype originated in a man under 40 with acute or convalescent COVID-19. The CDR3 bases are TGTGCCAGCAGCTTAACGGTCTACGAGCAGTACTTC. Residues: CASSLTVYEQYF.